This T cell receptor (beta chain) stems from a study of sequential checkpoint blockade in melanoma (dated by TCRdb to the late 2010s). Broadly, across the study: Using 1:1 randomization, the trial assigned patients either to first-line nivolumab followed by ipilimumab (arm A) or to ipilimumab followed by nivolumab (arm B). Maintenance nivolumab came after each of the two trial sequences.

The CDR3 sequence holds 15 residues, the cysteine and phenylalanine included. Of the read, only the CDR3 DNA is kept; its 45 bases are in frame from base 1. The trim is 1 base for V and 3 bases for J, with a gap of 14 bases between the germline ends. In light of the paper, this sample's treatment or condition label describes: randomized to nivolumab then ipilimumab (arm A) or the reverse (arm B). No trial patient had received prior DNA-damaging chemotherapy. On a FACS Aria II flow cytometer, live CD3+CD8+ cells that were negative for CD19 and CD56 were sorted from thawed PBMCs. Samples were obtained from patients with melanoma enrolled in CheckMate 064, a randomized, open-label phase II trial of sequential checkpoint blockade. Peripheral blood mononuclear cells were collected by leukapheresis, purified with Ficoll-Paque, and frozen in human serum with approximately 10% DMSO. Right after sorting, the blood CD3+CD8+ cells were verified to be >98% pure, and DNA extraction followed.

TCRbeta CDR3 regions were immunosequenced from genomic DNA with the immunoSEQ Assay. Genomic DNA was amplified by bias-controlled multiplex PCR before high-throughput sequencing. In the paper's pipeline: To quantify the absolute abundance of each unique TCRbeta CDR3 region, the sequences were collapsed and filtered. Clonality, defined as 1 minus Pielou's evenness, was calculated using only productive rearrangements. Clones with significantly greater frequencies in on-treatment versus baseline samples were identified using a previously published method. TCRdb took over this immuneACCESS table, retaining in-frame rearrangements with V and J assigned. Such tables are incomplete; in checked studies, under half of the missing clones stem from an unresolved V gene, and the remainder is unexplained. D and trimming were read from the DNA, whereas the V and J calls and clone size are those reported in that table. Across this sample there are 34,000 or so clones, with roughly 84% seen only once. Clones ranked in the top ten supply under 20% of the sample.

Beyond this particular receptor, the publication reports: Larger, independent patient cohorts are needed to validate the response-prediction model that combines TCR metrics and mutation burden.

Turning to this clone: Its antigen specificity is not known. Base-call qualities are not available, and no considerably larger clone is one nucleotide away.

Sequencing used CD8+ T cells sorted from blood (inferred from file names), obtained from a patient given nivolumab and ipilimumab in sequence. The V and J segments used are TRBV5-3 and TRBJ2-7; a tentative D match to TRBD2 spans 7 bases. Being an ORF, TRBV5-3 has a function that is uncertain. The TCR originated in a human donor with melanoma. The nucleotide sequence reads TGTGCCAGAAGCTTGACGCGGGGGCAACACTACGAGCAGTACTTC. This is translated as CARSLTRGQHYEQYF.